This T cell receptor beta chain is from a study of blood T cell repertoires in COVID-19. Across the study: The United States, Italy and Spain were the sources of the acute and convalescent COVID-19 samples. PBMCs, B-cell-depleted T cells, or T cells were the source of the cDNA or gDNA that made up the material.

Followed longitudinally, the Seattle patients had been enrolled during active infection. V shed 2 bases and J 12 bases; nucleotides not matched to a gene: 4. The germline gives CDR1 SGHTA, CDR2 FQGTGA. The CDR3 sequence is 13 residues long. TCRdb's table, derived via immunoSEQ multiplex PCR, lists solely in-frame clones and lacks some. The sample records around 150,000 clones, 80% to 95% being singletons. The specimen sequenced was peripheral blood. This clonotype was obtained from a woman in her fifties or sixties with COVID-19, enrolled during active disease. The chain joins TRBV7-3 to TRBJ2-1; TRBD2 matches 10 bases. The CDR3 bases are TGTGCCAGCAGCTTAGGTAGCGGGGGGTTGCAGTTCTTC. It codes for CASSLGSGGLQFF. The full variable domain, its missing parts supplied by reference TRBV7-3 and TRBJ2-1, is GAGVSQTPSNKVTEKGKYVELRCDPISGHTALYWYRQSLGQGPEFLIYFQGTGAADDSGLPNDRFFAVRPEGSVSTLKIQRTERGDSAVYLCASSLGSGGLQFFGPGTRLTVL.